Sequencing of this T cell receptor (beta chain) was carried out in a study of PD-L1 blockade in urothelial cancer. As to time point: pretreatment peripheral blood. The repertoire was sequenced with immunoSEQ multiplex PCR; TCRdb's copy has only in-frame clones and lacks some. The sample comprises about 86,000 clones, about 85% of which are singletons, and around an eighth rests with the top ten. The sample in question was PBMCs, obtained around atezolizumab (anti-PD-L1) treatment. The sequence was collected from a man aged 60 to 75 with urothelial cancer.

The CDR3 here is CASKLTGPTLMEQYF. The DNA for the CDR3 is TGTGCCAGCAAACTGACAGGACCAACGTTGATGGAGCAGTACTTC. The chain joins TRBV2 to TRBJ2-7, with D possibly matching TRBD1 (6 bases). Between the trimmed V and J ends, which lost 7 bases and 7 bases, there was a span of 23 bases. The CDR3 consists of 15 residues. Germline lookup yields CDR1 SNHLY and CDR2 FYNNEI.